A selection of T cell receptor beta chains follows, all from one sample in a study of shared clonotypes between healthy human individuals. TCRdb's copy holds only in-frame clones and misses some; the assay was immunoSEQ multiplex PCR. The sample records hundreds of thousands of clones, about 96% being singletons. Source material: naive CD8+ T cells sorted from blood. The origin of the receptors is a woman in her twenties or thirties in good health. Each CDR3 is given without its conserved first and last residue. Each record gives: CDR3 protein, D gene, J gene, V gene. The D gene is left open where the match is weak.

ASSTGGNEQF	.	TRBJ2-1	TRBV6-5
ASSHPQESEQY	.	TRBJ2-7	TRBV4-1
ASSSTGPPYNSPLH	.	TRBJ1-6	TRBV6-6
ASSIRQGGQPQH	TRBD1	TRBJ1-5	TRBV27
SVRQDSYNEQF	.	TRBJ2-1	TRBV29-1
ASSLGGLAFYEQY	.	TRBJ2-7	TRBV7-8
ASSQELPGYDTGELF	.	TRBJ2-2	TRBV4-1
ATRPQGAYNEQF	TRBD1	TRBJ2-1	TRBV19
ASREGAPYEQY	TRBD1	.	TRBV28
ASSPLSGTRADTQY	.	TRBJ2-3	TRBV13
ASSLGIVSNQPQH	.	TRBJ1-5	TRBV28
ASSSGTSYEQY	.	TRBJ2-7	TRBV6-5
ASSFGGRATDTQY	TRBD2	TRBJ2-3	TRBV7-6
ASSLTGPLYNEQF	.	TRBJ2-1	TRBV7-3
ASSLVGAGTEAF	.	TRBJ1-1	TRBV27